This entry lists 25 T cell receptor beta chains sequenced from one sample in a study of blood T cell repertoires in COVID-19. Repertoires were generated with immunoSEQ multiplex PCR, while TCRdb's copy carries only in-frame clones and drops some. Seen here are some 350,000 clones, around 90% observed once, and the top ten hold less than 3.5%. Sequencing input: peripheral blood. The receptors come from a human donor in a cohort sampled during active COVID-19.

V gene TRBV7-2 combines with J gene TRBJ2-1; 7 nucleotides line up with TRBD1. The germline CDR1 and CDR2 sequences are SGHTA and FQGNSA. Trimming removed 4 bases from V and 16 bases from J; junction bases left unmatched: 10. CDR3 size: 12 residues. The CDR3 spells CASSSDRVGHFF. The CDR3 DNA reads TGTGCCAGCAGCTCCGACAGGGTTGGGCATTTCTTC.

This sequence joins TRBV6-6 and TRBJ2-7; 8 bases map to TRBD1. V gave up 6 bases and J gave up 0 bases; unmatched junction bases: 7. The V gene's germline CDR1 is MNHNY and CDR2 SVGAGI (reference sequence). This CDR3 region has 15 residues. CDR3 nucleotide sequence: TGTGCCAGCAGGATACCAGACAGGGGCTCCTACGAGCAGTACTTC. This codes for CASRIPDRGSYEQYF.

The chain recombines TRBV6-5 with TRBJ2-7; TRBD2 matches 12 bases. With 2 bases clipped from V and 3 bases from J, the junction kept 5 bases outside the gene matches. The germline V gene encodes CDR1 MNHEY and CDR2 SVGAGI. This CDR3 is 16 amino acids long. CDR3: CASSYHRGLAGYEQYF. CDR3 sequence (DNA): TGTGCCAGCAGTTACCATAGGGGACTAGCGGGCTACGAGCAGTACTTC.

The chain links TRBV13 to TRBJ2-1, with D maybe TRBD2 (6 bases). Germline V lookup: CDR1 PRHDT, CDR2 FYEKMQ (reference sequence). Trimming left V 5 bases short and J 2 bases short, with 19 bases between. This CDR3 is built from 17 residues. As DNA, the CDR3 is TGTGCCAGCAGCCCCGGTTGGGCGGGGCGCACCTACAATGAGCAGTTCTTC. Residues: CASSPGWAGRTYNEQFF.

J is TRBJ1-1 and V is TRBV27; maybe TRBD1 (5 bases). Trimming shortened V by 5 bases and J by 1 base, and 23 bases separated the two germline ends. The CDR3 has 18 residues. Germline values: CDR1 MNHEY, CDR2 SMNVEV (reference sequence). The CDR3 nucleotides are TGTGCCAGCAGTGCTGGGGGAGGACGTAGGGCGCCGAACACTGAAGCTTTCTTT. It yields the protein CASSAGGGRRAPNTEAFF.

In its sample, this clone was seen a few times. At one boundary the junction diverges from the germline segment, which might be a read error. V is TRBV7-7 and J is TRBJ2-5; 7 nucleotides line up with TRBD1. Germline V gene data show CDR1 as SSHAT and CDR2 as FNYEAQ (reference sequence). CDR3 length: 14 amino acids. CDR3 bases: TGTGCTAGCAGCCCGACAGGGATTGGAGAGACCCAGTACTTC. Encoded protein: CASSPTGIGETQYF.

The chain uses TRBV7-3 and TRBJ1-1; D gene unclear. The V end was cut by 2 bases, the J end by 5 bases, with 9 bases between. This CDR3 is 13 amino acids long. Germline-derived CDR1 and CDR2 are SGHTA and FQGTGA. CDR3 DNA sequence: TGTGCCAGCAGCTTAGCAGGAAGGACTGAAGCTTTCTTT. It yields the protein CASSLAGRTEAFF.

The chain employs TRBV6-2 or TRBV6-3 and TRBJ2-1; 7 bases align to TRBD2. V lost 5 bases and J lost 8; bases outside the gene matches: 12. Germline V gene lookup returns CDR1 MNHEY and CDR2 SVGEGT. This CDR3 spans 15 amino acids. CDR3 loop: CASSPTSSLEDEQFF. CDR3 DNA sequence: TGTGCCAGCAGTCCGACTAGCTCCCTTGAAGATGAGCAGTTCTTC.

The rearrangement uses TRBV18 and TRBJ1-5, with TRBD1 matching over 8 bases. With 4 bases clipped from V and 2 bases from J, the junction kept 4 bases outside the gene matches. The CDR3 has 15 residues. Per the germline V gene, CDR1 is KGHSH and CDR2 is LQKENI. Written as DNA, the CDR3 is TGTGCCAGCTCACAACAGGGGGTTGGCAATCAGCCCCAGCATTTT. Amino acids: CASSQQGVGNQPQHF.

This chain connects TRBV11-2 to TRBJ2-5, with 9 bases identical to TRBD2. There are 16 residues in the CDR3. Germline-derived CDR1 and CDR2 are SGHAT and FQNNGV. V shed 2 bases, J shed 1 base, and the junction held 5 bases outside the gene matches. The CDR3 DNA follows: TGTGCCAGCAGCTTACGGTTGCGGGAGGGCCAAGAGACCCAGTACTTC. Encoded protein: CASSLRLREGQETQYF.

This clone was seen only once. This CDR3 is also generated by other DNA sequences in the sample. The chain's CDR3 is CASSSGTYEQYF. The CDR3 DNA is TGTGCCAGCAGTTCCGGGACCTACGAGCAGTACTTC. This chain connects TRBV12-3 or TRBV12-4 to TRBJ2-7, with a tentative D call TRBD2 (5 bases). Trimming removed 4 bases at V and 2 bases at J, with 6 bases between. This CDR3 contains 12 residues.

J is TRBJ1-4 and V is TRBV19; 8 bases map to TRBD1. The CDR3 sequence is 17 residues long. Per germline, CDR1 LNHDA and CDR2 SQIVND (reference sequence). Unmatched junction bases numbered 8, after V lost 2 bases and J lost 3 bases. The DNA for the CDR3 is TGTGCCAGTAGTATAAGGTCCACGACAGGGGCTAATGAAAAACTGTTTTTT. As protein: CASSIRSTTGANEKLFF.

This clone occurred once. The CDR3 loop is CASTYGGQEVFGGPQHF. In DNA, the CDR3 is TGTGCCAGCACCTACGGGGGACAGGAAGTCTTCGGAGGGCCCCAGCATTTT. The chain couples TRBV28 to TRBJ1-5; 8 bases are shared with TRBD1. The CDR3 extends over 17 amino acids. Losses at the gene ends were 7 bases for V and 9 bases for J; bases not matched to a gene: 20. The germline V gene has CDR1 MDHEN and CDR2 SYDVKM.

The chain couples TRBV4-2 to TRBJ2-5; D unresolved. Germline V CDR1 and CDR2: LGHNA, YNFKEQ. Deletions cut 0 bases from V and 7 bases from J, with 15 bases between. CDR3 size: 15 residues. The CDR3 spells CASSQDFNLLRTQYF. CDR3 nucleotide sequence: TGTGCCAGCAGCCAAGATTTTAACTTACTAAGGACCCAGTACTTC.

This sequence joins TRBV28 and TRBJ2-7; D remains unclear. The CDR3 runs to 12 residues. Germline V CDR1 and CDR2: MDHEN, SYDVKM. Between the trimmed V and J ends, which lost 2 bases and 4 bases, there was a span of 6 bases. The CDR3 nucleotides are TGTGCCAGCAGTTTACAGGTTTACGAGCAGTACTTC. Translation: CASSLQVYEQYF.

The chain joins TRBV7-8 to TRBJ1-2; a weak D match, TRBD1 (5 bases). With 1 base removed from V and 4 bases from J, the gap between germline ends came to 13 bases. The CDR3 loop spans 15 amino acids. CDR1 and CDR2 (germline): SGHVS, FQNEAQ. CDR3 in amino acids: CASSLGREGLYGYTF. CDR3 in DNA: TGTGCCAGCAGCTTAGGCAGGGAAGGCCTCTATGGCTACACCTTC.

V and J are TRBV3-1 (or the pseudogene TRBV3-2) and TRBJ2-1, with TRBD2 matching over 11 bases. Germline V CDR1 and CDR2: LGHDT, YNNKEL (reference sequence). The trim removed 2 bases at V and 8 bases at J, leaving 11 bases unmatched. The CDR3 length is 17 residues. Here the CDR3 DNA reads TGTGCCAGCAGCCAAATTATAGCGGGAGGGTCGAGGGATGAGCAGTTCTTC. It yields the protein CASSQIIAGGSRDEQFF.

CDR3 protein: CASGIQGRTEAFF. For the CDR3, the DNA is TGTGCCAGTGGGATACAGGGGCGCACTGAAGCTTTCTTT. The V and J genes are TRBV19 and TRBJ1-1; 7 bases align to TRBD1. The length of the CDR3 is 13 residues. In germline, CDR1 is LNHDA, CDR2 SQIVND (reference sequence). The V and J ends lost 8 bases and 4 bases, in that order; junction bases with no gene match: 7.

The chain uses TRBV30 and TRBJ1-6, with 7 nucleotides matching TRBD1. The V and J ends lost 3 bases and 13 bases, in that order; junction bases with no gene match: 15. This CDR3 spans 15 amino acids. The germline V gene has CDR1 GTSNPN and CDR2 SVGIG (reference sequence). In DNA, the CDR3 is TGTGCCTGGAGCCCTTCCGGGACAGAGGGGTCCCCCCTCCACTTT. It translates to CAWSPSGTEGSPLHF.

This clone was seen just once. This chain links TRBV6-6 with TRBJ1-6, with 11 bases fitting TRBD1. Germline trimming cut 6 bases from V and 9 bases from J; bases unmatched to any gene: 4. CDR1 MNHNY and CDR2 SVGAGI come from the germline V gene (reference sequence). The CDR3 is 14 residues long. The CDR3 nucleotides are TGTGCCAGCAGCCACGGGACAGGGGGTTCACCCCTCCACTTT. It yields the protein CASSHGTGGSPLHF.

This clone was detected a few times. The chain combines TRBV19 with TRBJ1-1, with D possibly being TRBD1 (6 bases). The length of the CDR3 is 16 residues. Trimming took off 1 base at V and 2 bases at J, with 14 bases between the two ends. The germline gives CDR1 LNHDA, CDR2 SQIVND (reference sequence). The CDR3 here is CASSIGTATPNTEAFF. In DNA form, the CDR3 reads TGTGCCAGTAGTATAGGGACAGCGACCCCTAACACTGAAGCTTTCTTT.

This chain joins TRBV19 and TRBJ2-1, with 9 nucleotides matching TRBD2. CDR1 is LNHDA, CDR2 SQIVND, per germline (reference sequence). The CDR3 sequence is 16 residues long. V lost 1 base, J lost 6 bases, and 7 bases stayed unmatched. This CDR3 reads CASSIASSGGINEQFF. The CDR3 nucleotides are TGTGCCAGTAGTATAGCGAGTAGCGGGGGTATCAATGAGCAGTTCTTC.

This chain connects TRBV23-1 to TRBJ2-7, with D possibly TRBD1 on 5 matching bases. TRBV23-1 is known as an ORF, though its function is uncertain. V shed 3 bases and J shed 2 bases, with 14 bases lying between them. This CDR3 contains 15 residues. The CDR3: CASSHFEAGTYEQYF. The CDR3 DNA reads as TGCGCCAGCAGTCATTTCGAGGCAGGGACCTACGAGCAGTACTTC.

The chain has TRBV5-6 and TRBJ1-4; 8 positions match TRBD1. This CDR3 is 16 amino acids long. V was pared by 2 bases and J by 6 bases, with 9 bases of the junction left unmatched. Germline CDR1 is SGHDT and CDR2 is YYEEEE. This CDR3 is CASSFWTGTSDEKLFF. DNA for the CDR3: TGTGCCAGCAGCTTTTGGACAGGGACCTCTGATGAAAAACTGTTTTTT.

The chain is built from TRBV11-2 and TRBJ2-7; 8 bases match TRBD2. Germline V gives CDR1 SGHAT, CDR2 FQNNGV. CDR3 length equals 15 residues. The trim removed 6 bases at V and 2 bases at J, leaving 9 bases unmatched. CDR3 loop: CASRRPGLGTYEQYF. DNA of the CDR3: TGTGCCAGCAGACGTCCGGGACTAGGAACCTACGAGCAGTACTTC.